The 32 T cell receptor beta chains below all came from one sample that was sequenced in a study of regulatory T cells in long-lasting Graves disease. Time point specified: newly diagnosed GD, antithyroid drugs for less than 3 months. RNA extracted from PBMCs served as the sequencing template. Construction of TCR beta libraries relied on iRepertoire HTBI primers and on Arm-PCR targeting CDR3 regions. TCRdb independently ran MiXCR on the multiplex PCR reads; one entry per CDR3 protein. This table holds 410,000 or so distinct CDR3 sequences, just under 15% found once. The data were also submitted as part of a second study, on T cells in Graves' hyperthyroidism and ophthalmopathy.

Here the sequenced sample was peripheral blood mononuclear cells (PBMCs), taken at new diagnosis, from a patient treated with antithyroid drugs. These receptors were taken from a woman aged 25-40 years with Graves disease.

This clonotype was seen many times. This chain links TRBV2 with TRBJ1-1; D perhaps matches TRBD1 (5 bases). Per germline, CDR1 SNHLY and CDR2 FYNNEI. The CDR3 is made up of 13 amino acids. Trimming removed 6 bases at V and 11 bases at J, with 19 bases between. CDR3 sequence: CASRPSTGNRAFF. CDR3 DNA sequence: TGTGCCAGCAGACCCTCGACGGGGAACAGGGCTTTCTTT. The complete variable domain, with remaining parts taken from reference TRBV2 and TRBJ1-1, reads EPEVTQTPSHQVTQMGQEVILRCVPISNHLYFYWYRQILGQKVEFLVSFYNNEISEKSEIFDDQFSVERPDGSNFTLKIRSTKLEDSAMYFCASRPSTGNRAFFGQGTRLTVV.

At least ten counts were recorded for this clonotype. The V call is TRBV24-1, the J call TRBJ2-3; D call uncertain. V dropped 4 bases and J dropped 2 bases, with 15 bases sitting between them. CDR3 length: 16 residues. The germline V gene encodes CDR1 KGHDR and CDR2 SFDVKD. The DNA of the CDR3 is TGTGCCACCAGTGACCGCCCCCGGACCTACACAGATACGCAGTATTTT. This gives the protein CATSDRPRTYTDTQYF.

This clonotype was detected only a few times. The CDR3 sequence: CSVERGLAGMNEQFF. The CDR3 coding sequence is TGCAGCGTTGAAAGGGGACTAGCGGGAATGAATGAGCAGTTCTTC. The rearrangement uses TRBV29-1 and TRBJ2-1, with TRBD2 identical over 13 bases. J lost 7 bases, V lost 2 bases, and 5 bases had no gene match. Germline loops: CDR1 SQVTM, CDR2 ANQGSEA. The CDR3 sequence is 15 residues long.

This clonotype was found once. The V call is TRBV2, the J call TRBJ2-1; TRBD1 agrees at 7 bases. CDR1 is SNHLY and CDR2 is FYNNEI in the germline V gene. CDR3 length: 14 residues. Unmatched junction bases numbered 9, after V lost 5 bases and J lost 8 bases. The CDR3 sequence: CASSYTGESDEQFF. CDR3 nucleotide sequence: TGTGCCAGCAGTTACACAGGGGAATCAGATGAGCAGTTCTTC. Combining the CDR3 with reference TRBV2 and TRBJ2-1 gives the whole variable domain EPEVTQTPSHQVTQMGQEVILRCVPISNHLYFYWYRQILGQKVEFLVSFYNNEISEKSEIFDDQFSVERPDGSNFTLKIRSTKLEDSAMYFCASSYTGESDEQFFGPGTRLTVL.

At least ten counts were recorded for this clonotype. This CDR3 reads CASSFGTSGTSTDTQYF. CDR3 nucleotide sequence: TGTGCCAGCAGTTTCGGGACTAGCGGGACCAGCACAGATACGCAGTATTTT. V gene TRBV28 combines with J gene TRBJ2-3, with 13 bases that match TRBD2. Germline-derived CDR1 and CDR2 are MDHEN and SYDVKM. The CDR3 has 17 residues. J gave up 0 bases and V 3 bases, and 3 bases lay outside the gene matches.

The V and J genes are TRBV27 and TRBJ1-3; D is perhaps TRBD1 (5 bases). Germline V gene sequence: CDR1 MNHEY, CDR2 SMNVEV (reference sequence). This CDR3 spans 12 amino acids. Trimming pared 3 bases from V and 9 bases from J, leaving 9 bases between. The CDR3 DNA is TGTGCCAGCAGTTTCACGGGGGGCACCATATATTTT. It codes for CASSFTGGTIYF.

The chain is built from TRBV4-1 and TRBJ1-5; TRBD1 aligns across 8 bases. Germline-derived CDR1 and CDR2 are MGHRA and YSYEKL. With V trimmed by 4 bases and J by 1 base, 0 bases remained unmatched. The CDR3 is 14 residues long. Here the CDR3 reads CASSRQGSNQPQHF. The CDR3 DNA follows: TGCGCCAGCAGCCGACAGGGGAGCAATCAGCCCCAGCATTTT.

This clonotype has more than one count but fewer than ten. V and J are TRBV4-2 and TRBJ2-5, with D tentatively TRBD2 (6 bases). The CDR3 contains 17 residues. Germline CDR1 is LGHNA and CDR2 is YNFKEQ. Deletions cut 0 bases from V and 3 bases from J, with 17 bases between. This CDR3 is CASSQDLEATGEETQYF. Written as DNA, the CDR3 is TGTGCCAGCAGCCAAGATCTGGAAGCGACGGGGGAAGAGACCCAGTACTTC.

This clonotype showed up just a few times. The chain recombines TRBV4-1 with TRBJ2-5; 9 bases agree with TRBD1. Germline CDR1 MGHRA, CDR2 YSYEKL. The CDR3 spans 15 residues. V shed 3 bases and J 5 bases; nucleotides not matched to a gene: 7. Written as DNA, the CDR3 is TGCGCCAGCAGCCATACAGGGGGCTCGGGGGAGACCCAGTACTTC. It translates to CASSHTGGSGETQYF.

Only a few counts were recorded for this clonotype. For the CDR3, the DNA is TGTGCCACCAGCAGAGATAATATAGTAACAGATACGCAGTATTTT. This gives the protein CATSRDNIVTDTQYF. The rearrangement links TRBV15 to TRBJ2-3; D uncertain. The CDR3 spans 15 residues. The germline V and J ends were trimmed by 0 bases and 3 bases, with 10 bases remaining between them. CDR1 is LNHNV and CDR2 is YYDKDF in the germline V gene (reference sequence).

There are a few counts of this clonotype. The CDR3 loop is CASSPTSGLVYEQYF. CDR3 in DNA: TGTGCCAGCAGCCCGACTAGCGGGTTGGTTTACGAGCAGTACTTC. The rearrangement links TRBV14 to TRBJ2-7, with 10 bases identical to TRBD2. This CDR3 region has 15 residues. V trimming: 4 bases; J trimming: 4 bases; junction bases outside the gene matches: 7. Germline V CDR1 and CDR2: SGHDN, FVKESK. Based on the CDR3 plus reference TRBV14 and TRBJ2-7, the full variable domain is EAGVTQFPSHSVIEKGQTVTLRCDPISGHDNLYWYRRVMGKEIKFLLHFVKESKQDESGMPNNRFLAERTGGTYSTLKVQPAELEDSGVYFCASSPTSGLVYEQYFGPGTRLTVT.

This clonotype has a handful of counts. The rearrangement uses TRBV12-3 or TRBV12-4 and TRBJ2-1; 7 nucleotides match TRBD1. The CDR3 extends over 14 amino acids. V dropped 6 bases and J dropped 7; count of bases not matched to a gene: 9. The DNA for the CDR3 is TGTGCCAGCAGCGTCGACAGGGTTTGGAATGAGCAGTTCTTC. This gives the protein CASSVDRVWNEQFF.

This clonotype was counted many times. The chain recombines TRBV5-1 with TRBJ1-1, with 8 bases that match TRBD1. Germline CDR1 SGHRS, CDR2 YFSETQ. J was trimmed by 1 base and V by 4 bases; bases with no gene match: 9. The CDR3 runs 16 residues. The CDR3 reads CASSARTGRRNTEAFF. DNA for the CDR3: TGCGCCAGCAGCGCTCGGACAGGGAGAAGGAACACTGAAGCTTTCTTT.

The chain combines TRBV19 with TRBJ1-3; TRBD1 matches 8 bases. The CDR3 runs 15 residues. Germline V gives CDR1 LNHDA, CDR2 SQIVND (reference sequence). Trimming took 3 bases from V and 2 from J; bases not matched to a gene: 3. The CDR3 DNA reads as TGTGCCAGTAGTATTGCGGACAGGGCTGGAAACACCATATATTTT. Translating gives CASSIADRAGNTIYF.

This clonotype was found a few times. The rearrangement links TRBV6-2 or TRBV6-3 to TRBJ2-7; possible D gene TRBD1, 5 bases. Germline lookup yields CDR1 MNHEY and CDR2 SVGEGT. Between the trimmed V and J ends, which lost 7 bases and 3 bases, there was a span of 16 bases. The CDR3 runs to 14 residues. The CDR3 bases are TGTGCCAGCATTCTAGGGGTTACGGGCTACGAGCAGTACTTC. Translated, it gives CASILGVTGYEQYF.

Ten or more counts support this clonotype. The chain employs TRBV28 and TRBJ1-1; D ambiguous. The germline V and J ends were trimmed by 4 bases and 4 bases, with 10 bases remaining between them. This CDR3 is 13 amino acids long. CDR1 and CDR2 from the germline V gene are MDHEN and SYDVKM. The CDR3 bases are TGTGCCAGCAGTTCCGGACCGCTCACTGAAGCTTTCTTT. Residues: CASSSGPLTEAFF.

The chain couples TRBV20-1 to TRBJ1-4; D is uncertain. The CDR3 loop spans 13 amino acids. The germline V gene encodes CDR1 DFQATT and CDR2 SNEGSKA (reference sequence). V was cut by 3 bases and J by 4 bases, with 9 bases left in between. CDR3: CSASSSLNEKLFF. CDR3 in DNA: TGCAGTGCTAGTTCTAGTCTTAATGAAAAACTGTTTTTT.

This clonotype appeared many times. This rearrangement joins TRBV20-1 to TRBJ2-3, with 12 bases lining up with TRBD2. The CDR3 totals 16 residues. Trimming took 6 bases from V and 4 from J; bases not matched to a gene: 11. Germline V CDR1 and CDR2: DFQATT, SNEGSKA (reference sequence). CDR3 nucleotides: TGCAGTGCACCTAGCGGGAGGGCCGGGGTTCCAGATACGCAGTATTTT. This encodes CSAPSGRAGVPDTQYF.

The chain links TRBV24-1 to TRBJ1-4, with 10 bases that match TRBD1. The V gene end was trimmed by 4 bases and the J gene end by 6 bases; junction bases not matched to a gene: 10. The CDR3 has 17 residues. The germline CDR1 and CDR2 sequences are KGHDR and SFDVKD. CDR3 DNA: TGTGCCACCAGTGAACCCGGGACAGGGGCCGGGGATGAAAAACTGTTTTTT. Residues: CATSEPGTGAGDEKLFF.

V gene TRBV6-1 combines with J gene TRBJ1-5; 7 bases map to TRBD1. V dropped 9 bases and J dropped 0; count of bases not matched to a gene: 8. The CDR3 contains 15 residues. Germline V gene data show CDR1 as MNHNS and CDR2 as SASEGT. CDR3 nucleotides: TGTGCCAGTCAAACAGGGGAATATAGCAATCAGCCCCAGCATTTT. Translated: CASQTGEYSNQPQHF.

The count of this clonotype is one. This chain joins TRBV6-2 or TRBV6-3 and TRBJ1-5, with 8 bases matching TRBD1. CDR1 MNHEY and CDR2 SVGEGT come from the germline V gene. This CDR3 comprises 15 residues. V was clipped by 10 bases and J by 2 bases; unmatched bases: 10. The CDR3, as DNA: TGTGCCACCCAGGGGGCCGCCGTCGGCAATCAGCCCCAGCATTTT. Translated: CATQGAAVGNQPQHF.

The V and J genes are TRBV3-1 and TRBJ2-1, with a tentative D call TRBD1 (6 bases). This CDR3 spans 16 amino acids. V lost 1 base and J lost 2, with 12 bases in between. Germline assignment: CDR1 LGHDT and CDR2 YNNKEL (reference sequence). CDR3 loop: CASSQARGNAYNEQFF. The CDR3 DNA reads TGTGCCAGCAGCCAAGCTAGGGGGAACGCCTACAATGAGCAGTTCTTC.

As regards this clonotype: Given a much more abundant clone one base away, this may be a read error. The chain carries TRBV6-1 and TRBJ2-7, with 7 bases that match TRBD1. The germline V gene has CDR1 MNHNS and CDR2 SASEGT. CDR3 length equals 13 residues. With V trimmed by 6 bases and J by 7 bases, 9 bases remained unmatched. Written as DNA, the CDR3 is TGTGCCAGCAGATCCGACAGGGTCAATGAGCAGTACTTC. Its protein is CASRSDRVNEQYF.

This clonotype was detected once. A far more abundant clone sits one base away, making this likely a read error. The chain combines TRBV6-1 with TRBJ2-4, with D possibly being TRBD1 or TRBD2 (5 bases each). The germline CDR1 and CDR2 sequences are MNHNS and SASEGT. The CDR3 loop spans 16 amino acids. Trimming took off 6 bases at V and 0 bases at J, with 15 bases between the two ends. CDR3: CASSRDGDVAKNIQYF. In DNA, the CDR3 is TGTGCCAGCAGCCGAGACGGGGACGTAGCCAAAAACATTCAGTACTTC.

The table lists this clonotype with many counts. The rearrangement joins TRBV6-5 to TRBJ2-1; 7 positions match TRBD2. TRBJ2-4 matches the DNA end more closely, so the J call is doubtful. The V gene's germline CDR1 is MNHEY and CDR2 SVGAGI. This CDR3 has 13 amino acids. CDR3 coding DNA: TGTGCCAGCAGTTACCAAGGACTAGTCAATCAGTACTTC. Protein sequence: CASSYQGLVNQYF.

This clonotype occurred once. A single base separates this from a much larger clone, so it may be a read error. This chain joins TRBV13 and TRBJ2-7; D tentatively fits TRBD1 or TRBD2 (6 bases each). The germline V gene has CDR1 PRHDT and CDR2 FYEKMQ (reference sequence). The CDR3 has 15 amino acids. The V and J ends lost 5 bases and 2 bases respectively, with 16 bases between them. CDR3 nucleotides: TGTGCCAGCAGCCCCCAGGGGAGGAACCCCTACGAGCAGTACTTC. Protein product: CASSPQGRNPYEQYF.

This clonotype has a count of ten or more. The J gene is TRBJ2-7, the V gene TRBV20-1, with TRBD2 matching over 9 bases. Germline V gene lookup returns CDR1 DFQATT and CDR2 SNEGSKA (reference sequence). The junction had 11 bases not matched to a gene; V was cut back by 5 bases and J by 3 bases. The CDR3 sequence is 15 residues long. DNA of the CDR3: TGCAGTGCTTCCCTTCTAGCGGGACTAATCTACGAGCAGTACTTC. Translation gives CSASLLAGLIYEQYF.

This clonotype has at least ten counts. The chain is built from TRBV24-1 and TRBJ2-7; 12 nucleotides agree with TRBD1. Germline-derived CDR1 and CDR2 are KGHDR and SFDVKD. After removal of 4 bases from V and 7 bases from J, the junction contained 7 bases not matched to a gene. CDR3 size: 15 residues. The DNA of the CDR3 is TGTGCCACCAGTGACCCGGGACAGGGGGCTTGGGAGCAGTACTTC. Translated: CATSDPGQGAWEQYF.

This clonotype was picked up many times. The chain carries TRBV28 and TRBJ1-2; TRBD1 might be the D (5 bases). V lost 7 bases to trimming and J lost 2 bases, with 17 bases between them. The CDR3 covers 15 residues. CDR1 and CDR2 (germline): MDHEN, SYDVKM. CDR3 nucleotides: TGTGCCAGCATGGGGCCCGCAGCGACCAACTATGGCTACACCTTC. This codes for CASMGPAATNYGYTF.

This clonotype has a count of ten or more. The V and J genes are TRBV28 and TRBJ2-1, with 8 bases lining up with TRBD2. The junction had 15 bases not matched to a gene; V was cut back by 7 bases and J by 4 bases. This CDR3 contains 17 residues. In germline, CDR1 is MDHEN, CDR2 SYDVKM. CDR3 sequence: CASTLSGGRMGYNEQFF. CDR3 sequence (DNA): TGTGCCAGCACTCTCTCGGGGGGGCGCATGGGGTACAATGAGCAGTTCTTC.

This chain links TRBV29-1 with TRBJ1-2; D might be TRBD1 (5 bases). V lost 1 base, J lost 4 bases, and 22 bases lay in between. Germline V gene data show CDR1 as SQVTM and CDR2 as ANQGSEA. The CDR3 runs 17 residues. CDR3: CSVEASTPRGAGYGYTF. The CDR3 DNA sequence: TGCAGCGTTGAAGCTTCCACGCCTCGAGGGGCGGGCTATGGCTACACCTTC.

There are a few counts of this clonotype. The CDR3 coding sequence is TGTGCCAGCAGCTTAGTAGCACTAGCGGTTAACTACGAGCAGTACTTC. The encoded protein is CASSLVALAVNYEQYF. This chain uses TRBV7-9 with TRBJ2-7; TRBD2 matches 8 bases. J lost 3 bases, V lost 1 base, and 8 bases had no gene match. CDR1 is SEHNR, CDR2 FQNEAQ, per germline (reference sequence). The CDR3 sequence is 16 residues long. The full variable domain, with the rest looked up from reference TRBV7-9 and TRBJ2-7, is DTGVSQNPRHKITKRGQNVTFRCDPISEHNRLYWYRQTLGQGPEFLTYFQNEAQLEKSRLLSDRFSAERPKGSFSTLEIQRTEQGDSAMYLCASSLVALAVNYEQYFGPGTRLTVT.